This T cell receptor beta chain is from a study of T cells after posttransplantation cyclophosphamide. The CDR3 is 15 residues long. Germline assignment: CDR1 SGHRS and CDR2 YFSETQ. V was trimmed by 2 bases and J by 4 bases, leaving 13 bases between them. In this sample, this clone turned up many times. Cyclophosphamide on days +3 and +4 followed busulfan-fludarabine conditioning and a marrow graft. This table comes from immunoSEQ multiplex PCR, and its TCRdb copy is limited to in-frame clones, with some not included. Observed in the sample are 2,000 to 3,000 clones, none of them singletons. The rearrangement uses TRBV5-1 and TRBJ2-1, with a weak D call TRBD2 (7 bases). The material sequenced was PBMCs, taken after an allogeneic stem cell transplant with post-transplant cyclophosphamide. The clonotype was recovered from a female patient aged 60 to 70 who received an allogeneic stem cell transplant from an unrelated donor, was CMV-positive, and had acute GVHD only. Some T cells may trace back to the graft donor. Written as DNA, the CDR3 is TGCGCCAGCAGCTTATTACGGGGGGCGTACAATGAGCAGTTCTTC. Residues: CASSLLRGAYNEQFF. The variable domain in full, with the rest retrieved from reference TRBV5-1 and TRBJ2-1, is KAGVTQTPRYLIKTRGQQVTLSCSPISGHRSVSWYQQTPGQGLQFLFEYFSETQRNKGNFPGRFSGRQFSNSRSEMNVSTLELGDSALYLCASSLLRGAYNEQFFGPGTRLTVL.